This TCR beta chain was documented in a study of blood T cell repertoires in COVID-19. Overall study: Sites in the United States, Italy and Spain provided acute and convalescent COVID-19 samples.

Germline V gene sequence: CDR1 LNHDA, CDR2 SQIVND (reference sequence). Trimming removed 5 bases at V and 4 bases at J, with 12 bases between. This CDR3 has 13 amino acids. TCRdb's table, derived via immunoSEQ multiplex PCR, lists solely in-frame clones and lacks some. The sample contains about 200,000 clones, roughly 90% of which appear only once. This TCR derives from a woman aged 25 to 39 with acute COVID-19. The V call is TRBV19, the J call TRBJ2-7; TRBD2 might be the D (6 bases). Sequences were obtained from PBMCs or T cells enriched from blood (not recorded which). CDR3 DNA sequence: TGTGCCAGTAGTGTGACTAGAGTTTACGAGCAGTACTTC. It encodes CASSVTRVYEQYF. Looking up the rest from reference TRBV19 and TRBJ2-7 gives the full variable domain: DGGITQSPKYLFRKEGQNVTLSCEQNLNHDAMYWYRQDPGQGLRLIYYSQIVNDFQKGDIAEGYSVSREKKESFPLTVTSAQKNPTAFYLCASSVTRVYEQYFGPGTRLTVT.